Listed below are T cell receptor beta chains from one sample, sequenced in a study of cytomegalovirus exposure and HLA in healthy donors. Repertoires were generated with immunoSEQ multiplex PCR, while TCRdb's copy carries only in-frame clones and drops some. The sample contains fewer than 120,000 clones, approximately 88% of which appear only once. The sample consisted of PBMCs. Receptors originate from a woman aged 30 to 39 in good health and CMV-seropositive. CDR3s include the opening cysteine and the closing phenylalanine or tryptophan. D genes are given only for firm matches. A clone size is listed for some rows: how often the clone was seen (once, few, many), or a class if it is expanded.

size,V,J,D,CDR3,DNA
NA,TRBV30,TRBJ1-6,NA,CAWSYGLSNSPLHF,TGTGCCTGGAGTTACGGACTGAGTAATTCACCCCTCCACTTT
NA,TRBV11-1,TRBJ2-7,NA,CASSLELGGFYEQYF,TGTGCCAGCAGCTTAGAGCTAGGGGGTTTCTACGAGCAGTACTTC
few,TRBV27,TRBJ2-7,NA,CASSLSGVEQYF,TGTGCCAGCAGTTTATCGGGAGTCGAGCAGTACTTC
NA,TRBV29-1,TRBJ2-2,NA,CSVAASVPGELFF,TGCAGCGTTGCTGCGTCCGTTCCCGGGGAGCTGTTTTTT
NA,TRBV15,TRBJ2-2,NA,CATSRDPVSGELFF,TGTGCCACCAGCAGAGATCCGGTGAGCGGGGAGCTGTTTTTT
NA,TRBV7-8,TRBJ2-1,NA,CASSFWRAVYNEQFF,TGTGCCAGCAGCTTCTGGCGGGCGGTCTACAATGAGCAGTTCTTC
NA,TRBV5-1,TRBJ2-3,TRBD1,CASSLGTGTDTQYF,TGCGCCAGCAGCTTGGGGACAGGGACAGATACGCAGTATTTT
NA,TRBV4-3,TRBJ2-7,TRBD1,CASSQDVRDRGHEQYF,TGCGCCAGCAGCCAAGACGTCCGGGACAGGGGCCACGAGCAGTACTTC
NA,TRBV7-9,TRBJ2-7,TRBD2,CASSPPRTSGRPDYEQYF,TGTGCCAGCAGCCCCCCCCGGACTAGCGGGAGACCAGACTACGAGCAGTACTTC
NA,TRBV27,TRBJ1-3,NA,CASSLGLNSGNTIYF,TGTGCCAGCAGTTTGGGACTGAACTCTGGAAACACCATATATTTT
NA,TRBV11-2,TRBJ1-2,NA,CASSLGSGGGYGYTF,TGTGCCAGCAGCTTAGGGTCGGGGGGCGGCTATGGCTACACCTTC
few,TRBV14,TRBJ1-5,NA,CASSQRGNNQPQHF,TGTGCCAGCAGCCAAAGAGGGAACAATCAGCCCCAGCATTTT
NA,TRBV7-3,TRBJ2-3,NA,CASSPLPGTQYF,TGTGCCAGCAGCCCCTTACCAGGTACGCAGTATTTT
NA,TRBV30,TRBJ2-7,NA,CAWSVRKTVSYEQYF,TGTGCCTGGAGTGTACGTAAGACAGTCTCCTACGAGCAGTACTTC
NA,TRBV7-8,TRBJ2-2,NA,CASSNPFRVTGGELFF,TGTGCCAGCAGCAATCCTTTCAGGGTGACGGGCGGGGAGCTGTTTTTT
few,TRBV4-1,TRBJ2-2,NA,CASSQRSGSGELFF,TGCGCCAGCAGCCAGAGATCGGGTTCCGGGGAGCTGTTTTTT
NA,TRBV18,TRBJ2-7,TRBD1,CASSLRGLWEQYF,TGTGCCAGCTCACTAAGGGGGCTCTGGGAGCAGTACTTC
NA,TRBV27,TRBJ1-1,TRBD1,CASSLGQGEAFF,TGTGCCAGCAGTTTAGGACAGGGAGAAGCTTTCTTT
once,TRBV21-1,TRBJ1-2,NA,CASRGTGRRTGYTF,TGTGCCAGCCGAGGGACAGGGAGAAGGACTGGCTACACCTTC
NA,TRBV6-4,TRBJ2-6,TRBD2,CASSERGDYSGANVLTF,TGTGCCAGCAGTGAGCGGGGGGACTACTCTGGGGCCAACGTCCTGACTTTC
NA,TRBV6-4,TRBJ1-3,NA,CASSAFTVAGNTIYF,TGTGCCAGCAGCGCATTTACAGTGGCTGGAAACACCATATATTTT
NA,TRBV6-1,TRBJ2-1,NA,CASSEVRTSYNEQFF,TGTGCCAGCAGTGAAGTCAGGACAAGCTACAATGAGCAGTTCTTC
NA,TRBV4-2,TRBJ2-1,TRBD2,CASSLAGLAGYNEQFF,TGTGCCAGCAGCCTAGCAGGACTAGCGGGCTACAATGAGCAGTTCTTC
NA,TRBV5-1,TRBJ2-2,NA,CASSLRRGGELFF,TGCGCCAGCAGCCTACGGAGGGGCGGGGAGCTGTTTTTT
NA,TRBV5-4,TRBJ2-2,TRBD2,CASSSRTSHTGELFF,TGTGCCAGCAGCTCAAGGACTAGCCACACCGGGGAGCTGTTTTTT
NA,TRBV4-3,TRBJ2-7,NA,CASSQFLQGSSHHEQYF,TGCGCCAGCAGCCAATTTTTACAGGGCTCGTCTCACCACGAGCAGTACTTC
NA,TRBV7-6,TRBJ2-1,TRBD2,CASSSRTRYSYNEQFF,TGTGCCAGCAGCTCTAGGACTAGGTACTCCTACAATGAGCAGTTCTTC
NA,TRBV10-1,TRBJ1-2,NA,CASSVGGYYGYTF,TGCGCCAGCAGTGTCGGGGGATACTATGGCTACACCTTC
NA,TRBV28,TRBJ1-1,NA,CASSLWGGYTEAFF,TGTGCCAGCAGTTTATGGGGAGGGTACACTGAAGCTTTCTTT
NA,TRBV7-3,TRBJ1-5,NA,CASSFTPGQPQHF,TGTGCCAGCAGCTTCACTCCCGGTCAGCCCCAGCATTTT
NA,TRBV4-1,TRBJ2-3,TRBD2,CASSQGIGAGGRRDTQYF,TGCGCCAGCAGCCAAGGGATCGGAGCGGGGGGCCGACGGGATACGCAGTATTTT
few,TRBV19,TRBJ2-2,TRBD1,CASSGTGVPNTGELFF,TGTGCCAGTAGTGGGACAGGGGTTCCGAACACCGGGGAGCTGTTTTTT
NA,TRBV5-1,TRBJ2-3,TRBD2,CASSPGLVADTQYF,TGCGCCAGCAGCCCGGGACTAGTCGCAGATACGCAGTATTTT
NA,TRBV6-1,TRBJ1-2,NA,CASSEWGRLEDGYTF,TGTGCCAGCAGTGAATGGGGCAGGCTTGAGGATGGCTACACCTTC
NA,TRBV2,TRBJ1-1,TRBD1,CASTMTGGVTEAFF,TGTGCCAGCACCATGACAGGGGGCGTAACTGAAGCTTTCTTT
NA,TRBV9,TRBJ2-2,NA,CASSPNRYTGELFF,TGTGCCAGCAGCCCCAATAGATACACCGGGGAGCTGTTTTTT
NA,TRBV19,TRBJ2-5,NA,CASSRTVQETQYF,TGTGCCAGTAGTAGGACAGTTCAAGAGACCCAGTACTTC
NA,TRBV7-9,TRBJ1-1,NA,CASSLSHSTGTTEAFF,TGTGCCAGCAGCTTATCGCATTCAACAGGGACGACTGAAGCTTTCTTT
NA,TRBV5-4,TRBJ2-3,NA,CASSLKEGGTDTQYF,TGTGCCAGCAGCTTAAAGGAGGGTGGGACAGATACGCAGTATTTT
NA,TRBV15,TRBJ2-5,TRBD1,CATSRIRQGQETQYF,TGTGCCACCAGCAGGATTCGACAGGGCCAAGAGACCCAGTACTTC
NA,TRBV7-2,TRBJ2-5,NA,CASSPGGGGPETQYF,TGTGCCAGCAGCCCAGGGGGTGGAGGGCCAGAGACCCAGTACTTC
NA,TRBV4-1,TRBJ2-3,TRBD1,CASSWTGGTDTQYF,TGCGCCAGCAGCTGGACAGGGGGCACAGATACGCAGTATTTT
few,TRBV7-9,TRBJ2-2,NA,CASSPTGLVGELFF,TGTGCCAGCAGCCCCACGGGTTTGGTCGGGGAGCTGTTTTTT
NA,TRBV5-4,TRBJ2-1,TRBD2,CASSYQAGGLSNEQFF,TGTGCCAGCAGCTATCAAGCGGGAGGCCTCTCCAATGAGCAGTTCTTC
NA,TRBV19,TRBJ1-2,NA,CASSVTRGYTF,TGTGCCAGTAGTGTAACTCGGGGCTACACCTTC
NA,TRBV7-2,TRBJ1-5,TRBD1,CASSLEDRRHQPQHF,TGTGCCAGCAGCTTAGAGGACAGGCGACATCAGCCCCAGCATTTT
NA,TRBV4-2,TRBJ2-7,NA,CASSQEGGGEYEQYF,TGTGCCAGCAGCCAAGAGGGGGGGGGCGAGTACGAGCAGTACTTC
NA,TRBV5-1,TRBJ1-4,NA,CASSLVPGRGNEKLFF,TGCGCCAGCAGCTTGGTCCCTGGGCGGGGTAATGAAAAACTGTTTTTT
NA,TRBV5-1,TRBJ2-7,TRBD2,CASSSGAGGPYEQYF,TGCGCCAGCAGCTCGGGGGCGGGAGGGCCGTACGAGCAGTACTTC
NA,TRBV4-1,TRBJ2-7,TRBD2,CASSQSHFPTSGSYEQYF,TGCGCCAGCAGCCAGAGCCATTTCCCAACTAGCGGGAGTTACGAGCAGTACTTC
NA,TRBV30,TRBJ1-2,NA,CATPTLGPGHYTF,TGTGCCACCCCAACGTTGGGGCCAGGGCACTACACCTTC
NA,TRBV10-3,TRBJ2-1,NA,CAISEWGGAYNEQFF,TGTGCCATCAGTGAGTGGGGGGGCGCCTACAATGAGCAGTTCTTC
NA,TRBV2,TRBJ2-1,TRBD2,CASSEGTSGRNEQFF,TGTGCCAGCAGTGAAGGGACTAGCGGGAGGAATGAGCAGTTCTTC
NA,TRBV11-2,TRBJ2-1,NA,CASSSRLVSYNEQFF,TGTGCCAGCAGCTCTCGACTAGTTTCCTACAATGAGCAGTTCTTC
NA,TRBV6-5,TRBJ2-1,TRBD2,CASRRLAHYNEQFF,TGTGCCAGTAGACGACTAGCGCACTACAATGAGCAGTTCTTC